These 8 T cell receptor beta chains came from one sample sequenced in a study of brain T cells in children with intractable seizures listed by TCRdb under 2021. The library was built by means of the immunoSEQ multiplex PCR assay. This immuneACCESS table, as held by TCRdb, lists in-frame sequences with V and J called but not all clones. Of the missing ones, under half trace to an unresolved V gene in checked studies; the others have no known cause. Across this sample there are about 80,000 clones, with about 90% seen only once. 24% of the sample comes from the top ten. In light of the paper, this sample's time point label describes: resected brain tissue, or blood drawn just prior to surgery. The sample in question was peripheral blood, obtained at surgery. These receptors were collected from a girl aged 2 to 10 with Rasmussen encephalitis and intractable seizures.

The J gene is TRBJ2-7, the V gene TRBV5-6; D possibly uses TRBD1 or TRBD2 (5 bases each). Germline loops: CDR1 SGHDT, CDR2 YYEEEE. This CDR3 has 15 amino acids. V was shortened by 4 bases and J by 2 bases, with 16 bases between the two germline ends. CDR3 bases: TGTGCCAGCAGCAAGGGACGGACCGTAACCTACGAGCAGTACTTC. Its protein product is CASSKGRTVTYEQYF.

The chain links TRBV28 to TRBJ1-1; possibly TRBD1 for D (6 bases). V lost 2 bases and J lost 0, with 16 bases in between. CDR3 length equals 17 residues. The germline gives CDR1 MDHEN, CDR2 SYDVKM. The CDR3 coding sequence is TGTGCCAGCAGTTTACCAGGGGAACTTAACATGAACACTGAAGCTTTCTTT. This sequence encodes CASSLPGELNMNTEAFF.

The chain combines TRBV11-2 with TRBJ2-7; 7 bases are a match to TRBD1. The ends lost 4 bases at V and 2 bases at J; junction bases unmatched: 8. Looked up from germline, CDR1 is SGHAT and CDR2 is FQNNGV. This CDR3 region has 15 residues. The CDR3 sequence is CASSYTPGTAYEQYF. CDR3 nucleotide sequence: TGTGCCAGCAGCTATACTCCCGGGACAGCCTACGAGCAGTACTTC.

This clone showed up just once. CDR3 sequence reads: CASSPLQGGTEAFF. In nucleotides, the CDR3 is TGTGCCAGCAGCCCATTACAGGGAGGCACTGAAGCTTTCTTT. The chain carries TRBV11-1 and TRBJ1-1; tentative D call: TRBD1 (6 bases). The CDR3 is 14 amino acids. Trimming cost V 5 bases and J 4 bases, with 14 bases left between them. Germline V lookup: CDR1 SGHAT, CDR2 FQDESV (reference sequence).

In the case of this clone: An end of the junction does not agree with germline; a read error may underlie this. The V call is TRBV2, the J call TRBJ1-6, with D possibly TRBD1 on 6 matching bases. Per the germline V gene, CDR1 is SNHLY and CDR2 is FYNNEI. The CDR3 is made up of 17 amino acids. The CDR3 loop is CASSEDRPSSYNSPLHF. CDR3 DNA sequence: TGTGCCAGCAGCGAAGACAGGCCGAGCTCCTATAATTCACCCCTCCACTTT.

The chain uses TRBV2 and TRBJ1-5; 7 bases match TRBD1. The length of the CDR3 is 11 residues. V dropped 6 bases and J dropped 15; count of bases not matched to a gene: 8. The germline V gene encodes CDR1 SNHLY and CDR2 FYNNEI. CDR3 sequence: CASRGDSPSHF. The CDR3 DNA reads as TGTGCCAGCAGGGGGGACAGCCCCTCGCATTTT.

The V gene is TRBV7-3, the J gene TRBJ2-1; 7 bases are shared with TRBD2. V trimming: 4 bases; J trimming: 4 bases; junction bases outside the gene matches: 7. CDR1 SGHTA and CDR2 FQGTGA come from the germline V gene. The CDR3 contains 15 residues. The CDR3 DNA follows: TGTGCCAGCAGCTCCGGCGGGGAGGGTTACAATGAGCAGTTCTTC. As protein: CASSSGGEGYNEQFF.

This sequence joins TRBV7-3 and TRBJ1-2; no reliable D call. CDR1 is SGHTA, CDR2 FQGTGA, per germline. Trimming shortened V by 11 bases and J by 4 bases, and 29 bases separated the two germline ends. CDR3 length: 17 residues. CDR3 protein: CAPNGVLGSFNPYGYTF. DNA of the CDR3: TGTGCCCCCAATGGGGTTCTGGGCAGCTTTAATCCCTATGGCTACACCTTC.